A single sample is the source of the 7 T cell receptor beta chains below, sequenced in a study of T cell responses to AZD1222 COVID-19 vaccine. The protocol was immunoSEQ multiplex PCR, while the TCRdb copy is restricted to in-frame clones and leaves out a portion. Of roughly 150,000 clones detected, more than 85% appear once; the ten largest clones hold 1% to 1.5%. Sequencing used peripheral blood, obtained 28 days after the second AZD1222 dose. The receptor set was obtained from an adult who received the AZD1222 COVID-19 vaccine.

The chain employs TRBV5-6 and TRBJ1-1; D is unresolved. The germline V gene has CDR1 SGHDT and CDR2 YYEEEE. The CDR3 has 15 residues. The ends were cut back, 2 bases at V and 3 bases at J, with 14 bases in the middle. As DNA, the CDR3 is TGTGCCAGCAGCTTTGTGTTAGGGTCGTACACTGAAGCTTTCTTT. Protein product: CASSFVLGSYTEAFF.

The rearrangement links TRBV29-1 to TRBJ1-1, with a tentative D call TRBD1 (6 bases). Trimming took 7 bases from V and 11 from J, leaving 20 bases between them. Germline CDR1 and CDR2: SQVTM and ANQGSEA. The CDR3 contains 12 residues. As DNA, the CDR3 is TGCAGCGGTCAACCGGGACAAATGGGGGCTTTCTTT. It specifies CSGQPGQMGAFF.

Concerning this clone itself: The junction and the germline gene differ at one end; a read error may be behind it. The rearrangement joins TRBV5-1 to TRBJ2-1, with 12 bases that match TRBD2. Germline assignment: CDR1 SGHRS and CDR2 YFSETQ. CDR3 length: 13 residues. The CDR3 nucleotides are TGCGCCAGCAGCTCCACTAGCGGGGGGCGACCACTCTTC. Translated: CASSSTSGGRPLF.

The chain carries TRBV7-9 and TRBJ1-2, with D unresolved. The CDR3 has 14 residues. Per the germline V gene, CDR1 is SEHNR and CDR2 is FQNEAQ (reference sequence). Trimming removed 3 bases at V and 0 bases at J, with 8 bases between. The CDR3 nucleotides read TGTGCCAGCAGCTTTCTGGCAGCTAACTATGGCTACACCTTC. This gives the protein CASSFLAANYGYTF.

This chain joins TRBV4-3 and TRBJ1-2; D uncertain. The germline CDR1 and CDR2 sequences are LGHNA and YSLEER. V was shortened by 1 base and J by 7 bases, with 13 bases between the two germline ends. The CDR3 is 14 amino acids. CDR3 sequence reads: CASSQVAHRGGYTF. The CDR3 DNA reads as TGCGCCAGCAGCCAAGTGGCCCACCGTGGTGGCTACACCTTC.

This clone was counted once. J is TRBJ2-3 and V is TRBV19, with 12 bases lining up with TRBD2. The J segment lost 4 bases and the V segment lost 6 bases, leaving 8 bases of the junction unmatched. CDR3 size: 16 residues. Germline values: CDR1 LNHDA, CDR2 SQIVND (reference sequence). CDR3 nucleotides: TGTGCCAGTAGCCTACTATCTAGCGGGAGGGCAGATACGCAGTATTTT. Protein sequence: CASSLLSSGRADTQYF.

The chain joins TRBV12-3 or TRBV12-4 to TRBJ2-2, with 8 bases fitting TRBD1. The V gene end was trimmed by 5 bases and the J gene end by 8 bases; junction bases not matched to a gene: 1. This CDR3 has 12 residues. The CDR3 here is CASSDRGGELFF. The CDR3 DNA follows: TGTGCCAGCAGTGACAGGGGTGGGGAGCTGTTTTTT.